This is a list of T cell receptor beta chains from one sample in a study of OX40 agonist ivuxolimab in advanced cancers. The repertoire was sequenced with immunoSEQ multiplex PCR; TCRdb's copy has only in-frame clones and lacks some. The sample includes roughly 70,000 clones, about 82% of them seen just once. The material was CD4+ or CD8+ T cells sorted from blood, obtained in a trial of the OX40 agonist ivuxolimab. The receptors stem from an adult with an advanced solid tumor such as melanoma, head and neck, liver or kidney cancer. CDR3s include the opening cysteine and the closing phenylalanine or tryptophan. A D gene is named only where the DNA matches it firmly. Clone size, where shown, is once, few, many, or a class for clones that have expanded.

>TRBJ2-7|.|.|TRBV11-2|13
TGTGCCAGCAGTTCCCGAAGCCGTTACGAGCAGTACTTC
CASSSRSRYEQYF
>TRBJ1-5|TRBD1|.|TRBV6-5|14
TGTGCCAGCAGTCGAACAGGGGACAATCAGCCCCAGCATTTT
CASSRTGDNQPQHF
>TRBJ1-5|.|.|TRBV28|14
TGTGCCAGCAGTTTATCAACAGCTAATCAGCCCCAGCATTTT
CASSLSTANQPQHF
>TRBJ2-7|TRBD1|once|TRBV12-5|14
TGTGCTAGTGGCCGCACAGGGGGCATGGTCGAGCAGTACTTC
CASGRTGGMVEQYF
>TRBJ1-2|.|few|TRBV27|15
TGTGCCAGCAGTTTCCTCGGACGAGTTAACTATGGCTACACCTTC
CASSFLGRVNYGYTF
>TRBJ1-2|TRBD1|.|TRBV28|15
TGTGCCAGCGCCACGGGGTGGGACAGGCCCTATGGCTACACCTTC
CASATGWDRPYGYTF
>TRBJ1-2|.|once|TRBV6-1|12
TGTGCCAGCACTGGGACGGTCAGGGGCTACACCTTC
CASTGTVRGYTF
>TRBJ2-3|.|.|TRBV18|16
TGTGCCAGCTCACCACTTCGAGGGGTGGGCACAGATACGCAGTATTTT
CASSPLRGVGTDTQYF
>TRBJ1-5|TRBD1|.|TRBV6-1|12
TGTGCCGTCAGGGGGATGTTTCATTCCCAGCATTTT
CAVRGMFHSQHF
>TRBJ1-6|.|.|TRBV5-1|18
TGCGCCAGCAGCCTGGTGGGCGGAATGAGCTCCTATAATTCACCCCTCCACTTT
CASSLVGGMSSYNSPLHF
>TRBJ2-7|TRBD2|few|TRBV6-5|14
TGTGCCAGCAGAGCGGGGAGGGGAGCCTACGAGCAGTACTTC
CASRAGRGAYEQYF
>TRBJ1-1|.|once|TRBV5-1|16
TGCGCCAGCAGCTTAGTCGTTGTGGGAGCGGCCACTGAAGCTTTCTTT
CASSLVVVGAATEAFF
>TRBJ2-3|TRBD2|.|TRBV5-1|21
TGCGCCAGCAGCTTGGAGCCGGGACTAGCGGGGGGCTCGATACCCACAGATACGCAGTATTTT
CASSLEPGLAGGSIPTDTQYF
>TRBJ2-3|TRBD2|.|TRBV5-4|15
TGTGCCAGCAGCTTGGACAGCGGGGGAACAGATACGCAGTATTTT
CASSLDSGGTDTQYF
>TRBJ1-6|.|.|TRBV6-4|13
TGTGCCAGCAGTGGTACAGGGACTTCACCCCTCCACTTT
CASSGTGTSPLHF
>TRBJ1-1|.|few|TRBV29-1|12
TGCAGCGTTGATGGGGGAGGTACTGAAGCTTTCTTT
CSVDGGGTEAFF
>TRBJ2-7|.|.|TRBV4-2|16
TGTGCCAGCAGCCAAGAAGGCGGGGCTACCACCTACGAGCAGTACTTC
CASSQEGGATTYEQYF
>TRBJ2-5|.|.|TRBV11-2|15
TGTGCCAGCAGCTTAATCTGGGGGAGTGGGGAGACCCAGTACTTC
CASSLIWGSGETQYF
>TRBJ2-1|.|.|TRBV6-4|12
TGTGCCAGCAGTGTACAACAGGGTTATTTGTTCTTC
CASSVQQGYLFF
>TRBJ2-5|TRBD2|once|TRBV7-7|15
TGTGCCAGCAGCTTATTAGCGGGGGGTCAAGAGACCCAGTACTTC
CASSLLAGGQETQYF
>TRBJ1-4|.|.|TRBV5-6|16
TGTGCCAGCAGCTCAGAAGGGACACTTTTTAATGAAAAACTGTTTTTT
CASSSEGTLFNEKLFF
>TRBJ1-3|.|.|TRBV7-9|13
TGTGCCAGCAGCACCCGGACAGGAAACACCATATATTTT
CASSTRTGNTIYF
>TRBJ2-5|.|.|TRBV19|15
TGTGCCAGTAGTGGCTTGGCAGGGGCGCAAGAGACCCAGTACTTC
CASSGLAGAQETQYF
>TRBJ1-4|.|.|TRBV30|15
TGTGCCTGGAGGGAACCGGGAGGGCCCAATGAAAAACTGTTTTTT
CAWREPGGPNEKLFF
>TRBJ1-4|TRBD1|.|TRBV7-8|16
TGTGCCAGCAGCCGGGCCGGGGGGACAGGGAATGAAAAACTGTTTTTT
CASSRAGGTGNEKLFF
>TRBJ1-1|.|.|TRBV11-2|15
TGTGCCACGGCCAGGGGCGCTCCCTCGAACACTGAAGCTTTCTTT
CATARGAPSNTEAFF
>TRBJ1-6|TRBD1|medium-sized|TRBV30|14
TGTGCCTGGAGGCGGCAGGGGGATAATTCACCCCTCCACTTT
CAWRRQGDNSPLHF
>TRBJ1-4|.|.|TRBV27|15
TGTGCCAGCAGTAGTATGAGTGCAACTAATGAAAAACTGTTTTTT
CASSSMSATNEKLFF
>TRBJ2-7|TRBD2|.|TRBV6-1|15
TGTGCCAGCAGTGAAAGGGAGCGGGGTCACTACGAGCAGTACTTC
CASSERERGHYEQYF
>TRBJ2-7|.|.|TRBV13|15
TGTGCCAGCAGCTTAGTCGGACAGCCTGCCTACGAGCAGTACTTC
CASSLVGQPAYEQYF
>TRBJ1-1|.|.|TRBV6-6|11
TGTGCCATCTCTCAGGGCACTGAAGCTTTCTTT
CAISQGTEAFF
>TRBJ2-7|.|.|TRBV27|14
TGTGCCAGCAGTTTACCCGGGGTACCCTACGAGCAGTACTTC
CASSLPGVPYEQYF
>TRBJ2-7|TRBD2|.|TRBV5-4|15
TGTGCCAGCAGCTTACCTCTAGCGGGGAAGAACGAGCAGTACTTC
CASSLPLAGKNEQYF
>TRBJ2-6|TRBD1|once|TRBV11-2|19
TGTGCCAGCAGCCCTTCGACAGGGGGCGACCCCTCTGGGGCCAACGTCCTGACTTTC
CASSPSTGGDPSGANVLTF
>TRBJ1-2|.|.|TRBV5-1|14
TGCGCCAGCAGCTCAGGACAGCCAAGCTATGGCTACACCTTC
CASSSGQPSYGYTF
>TRBJ2-3|.|.|TRBV19|17
TGTGCCAGTAGTATACGGCCTCAGCGGACAATGATCGATACGCAGTATTTT
CASSIRPQRTMIDTQYF
>TRBJ1-1|.|.|TRBV18|14
TGTGCCAGCTCACCTATTATATGGAACACTGAAGCTTTCTTT
CASSPIIWNTEAFF
>TRBJ1-2|.|.|TRBV5-1|13
TGCGCCAGCAGTTACACGGGGGACTATGGCTACACCTTC
CASSYTGDYGYTF
>TRBJ2-2|TRBD1|.|TRBV5-8|15
TGTGCCAGCAGCTTGGCCGGGACAGGGGTCGGGGAGCTGTTTTTT
CASSLAGTGVGELFF
>TRBJ1-1|.|once|TRBV5-1|15
TGCGCCAGCAGCCTGGGAGGGGGGCGGAACACTGAAGCTTTCTTT
CASSLGGGRNTEAFF
>TRBJ1-5|.|.|TRBV28|12
TGTGCCAGCAGTTCGGGCAATCAGCCCCAGCATTTT
CASSSGNQPQHF
>TRBJ2-3|TRBD2|.|TRBV28|11
TGTGCCAGCACCCCGGGACTAGCGAAGTATTTT
CASTPGLAKYF
>TRBJ2-3|TRBD2|.|TRBV6-1|15
TGTGCCAGCAGTGTGCGGCGGGGGGGCACAGATACGCAGTATTTT
CASSVRRGGTDTQYF
>TRBJ2-1|.|few|TRBV5-1|13
TGCGCCAGCAGCTTATACTCGTATGATGAGCAGTTCTTC
CASSLYSYDEQFF
>TRBJ2-3|.|once|TRBV5-1|12
TGCGCCAGCAGCTTGGAGTTATATACGCAGTATTTT
CASSLELYTQYF
>TRBJ2-2|TRBD2|.|TRBV19|13
TGTGCCGCGGGGGGCGTATTGGCCGGGGAGCTGTTTTTT
CAAGGVLAGELFF
>TRBJ1-5|.|.|TRBV5-8|15
TGTGCCAGCAGCCGGGGACTGAATAGCAATCAGCCCCAGCATTTT
CASSRGLNSNQPQHF
>TRBJ2-1|.|once|TRBV18|13
TGTGCCAGCTCACGGGACAACAACAATGAGCAGTTCTTC
CASSRDNNNEQFF
>TRBJ2-3|TRBD2|.|TRBV5-1|19
TGCGCCAGCAGCGGCGGGTTATGGACTAGCGGGGCTAGCACAGATACGCAGTATTTT
CASSGGLWTSGASTDTQYF
>TRBJ1-1|TRBD1|many|TRBV19|14
TGTGCCAGTAGTATTCAGGGGGCGATGACTGAAGCTTTCTTT
CASSIQGAMTEAFF
>TRBJ1-1|TRBD1|.|TRBV18|15
TGTGCCAGCTCGCCCCCCGGGACAGGGCGGCTTGAAGCTTTCTTT
CASSPPGTGRLEAFF
>TRBJ2-1|.|.|TRBV21-1|14
TGTGCCAGCAGCCACCGGGACAGTTACAATGAGCAGTTCTTC
CASSHRDSYNEQFF
>TRBJ2-1|TRBD2|.|TRBV5-8|17
TGTGCCAGCAGCGAACCCCTTCTAGCGGGGGAAGGCAATGAGCAGTTCTTC
CASSEPLLAGEGNEQFF
>TRBJ1-3|.|.|TRBV2|14
TGTGCCAGCAGTGTAAATCCTTCTGGAAACACCATATATTTT
CASSVNPSGNTIYF
>TRBJ2-7|.|.|TRBV7-2|14
TGTGCCAGCAGCTTATCACAGGTACGAAACGAGCAGTACTTC
CASSLSQVRNEQYF
>TRBJ1-2|TRBD1|.|TRBV30|15
TGTGCCTGGAGTGCGTGGGACAGGGGAAACTATGGCTACACCTTC
CAWSAWDRGNYGYTF
>TRBJ1-1|.|.|TRBV5-1|17
TGCGCCAGCAGCTTGGAAGGGGCCCCTCGTCGGTACACTGAAGCTTTCTTT
CASSLEGAPRRYTEAFF
>TRBJ1-2|.|.|TRBV5-1|16
TGCGCCAGCAGCTTGGCCGCGGACAGTAACTCAGGGGGCTACACCTTC
CASSLAADSNSGGYTF